This T cell receptor (beta chain) was identified during a study of T-cell memory formation after mild COVID-19. The wider study: TCR clusters were mostly confined to one donor each.

A remark on this clonotype: Its antigen is unidentified.

Broader study findings: Mainly in CM and EM were contracting CD4+ clones; CD8+ were in EMRA. Some responding clones appeared in pre-infection memory, suggesting cross-reactive memory joined.

TCRdb fed the 5' RACE reads into MiXCR, producing one record per CDR3 protein. The sample records approximately 350,000 distinct CDR3 sequences, approximately 15% being singletons. The source of this sequence is a man younger than 30 who had mild COVID-19 (a few samples of this study predate the infection). Cell type and time point are not known. The sequencing sample was made of PBMCs or a T cell subset sorted from them (not recorded which).

The CDR3 is CASRTTGGLNTGELFF. In DNA, the CDR3 is TGTGCCAGCAGGACGACAGGGGGCCTAAACACCGGGGAGCTGTTTTTT. The chain combines TRBV12-3 or TRBV12-4 with TRBJ2-2, with 10 positions matching TRBD1. The CDR3 has 16 residues. With 6 bases clipped from V and 2 bases from J, the junction kept 6 bases outside the gene matches.